These 24 T cell receptor beta chains were all obtained from the same sample, sequenced in a study of blood T cell repertoires in COVID-19. TCRdb's copy holds only in-frame clones and misses some; the assay was immunoSEQ multiplex PCR. The sample yields a few hundred thousand clones, roughly 88% seen once. The sample was peripheral blood. These receptor sequences come from a woman aged 45-65 years with acute or convalescent COVID-19.

CDR3 loop: CATSDPGQGNYEQYF. CDR3 DNA sequence: TGTGCCACCAGTGATCCGGGACAGGGTAACTACGAGCAGTACTTC. This rearrangement joins TRBV24-1 to TRBJ2-7, with TRBD1 identical over 9 bases. This CDR3 is 15 amino acids long. The trim removed 3 bases at V and 3 bases at J, leaving 5 bases unmatched. Germline values: CDR1 KGHDR, CDR2 SFDVKD.

This chain uses TRBV18 with TRBJ2-7, with TRBD1 as a possible D gene (5 bases). Trimming stripped 3 bases from V and 0 bases from J, with 12 bases between. CDR1 KGHSH and CDR2 LQKENI come from the germline V gene. The CDR3 contains 15 residues. The CDR3 nucleotides are TGTGCCAGCTCACCGACAGCCTCTCCCTCCTACGAGCAGTACTTC. This translates into CASSPTASPSYEQYF. Combining the CDR3 with reference TRBV18 and TRBJ2-7 gives the whole variable domain NAGVMQNPRHLVRRRGQEARLRCSPMKGHSHVYWYRQLPEEGLKFMVYLQKENIIDESGMPKERFSAEFPKEGPSILRIQQVVRGDSAAYFCASSPTASPSYEQYFGPGTRLTVT.

This clone occurred once. The chain combines TRBV7-2 with TRBJ1-6; perhaps TRBD1 as D (6 bases). CDR3 length: 14 amino acids. Trimming removed 2 bases from V and 19 bases from J, with 21 bases in between. Germline CDR1 reads SGHTA; CDR2 reads FQGNSA. The DNA of the CDR3 is TGTGCCAGCAGCTTAATGGAGGCTGGGGGCTCCCCTCACTTT. The encoded protein is CASSLMEAGGSPHF. The whole variable domain, filled in from reference TRBV7-2 and TRBJ1-6, reads GAGVSQSPSNKVTEKGKDVELRCDPISGHTALYWYRQSLGQGLEFLIYFQGNSAPDKSGLPSDRFSAERTGGSVSTLTIQRTQQEDSAVYLCASSLMEAGGSPHFGNGTRLTVT.

V is TRBV28 and J is TRBJ2-2; 10 bases are shared with TRBD1. Looked up from germline, CDR1 is MDHEN and CDR2 is SYDVKM. The CDR3 covers 16 residues. J lost 1 base, V lost 3 bases, and 2 bases had no gene match. This CDR3 reads CASSFWDRGNTGELFF. In nucleotides, the CDR3 is TGTGCCAGCAGTTTTTGGGACAGGGGGAACACCGGGGAGCTGTTTTTT.

This clone appeared a single time. The CDR3 here is CASSQGQGSGTNEKLFF. CDR3 DNA sequence: TGTGCCAGCAGCCAGGGGCAGGGAAGTGGCACTAATGAAAAACTGTTTTTT. The chain joins TRBV7-6 to TRBJ1-4; perhaps TRBD1 as D (6 bases). The V and J ends lost 5 bases and 2 bases respectively, with 18 bases between them. Per the germline V gene, CDR1 is SGHVS and CDR2 is FNYEAQ. CDR3 length: 17 amino acids.

The chain employs TRBV6-5 and TRBJ1-4, with 10 positions matching TRBD1. With 0 bases clipped from V and 8 bases from J, the junction kept 6 bases outside the gene matches. This CDR3 contains 16 residues. Germline CDR1 and CDR2: MNHEY and SVGAGI. Here the CDR3 reads CASSYSTWTGGEKLFF. CDR3 bases: TGTGCCAGCAGTTACTCGACGTGGACAGGGGGGGAAAAACTGTTTTTT.

This chain connects TRBV30 to TRBJ2-7; 11 nucleotides agree with TRBD2. The ends lost 0 bases at V and 7 bases at J; junction bases unmatched: 5. CDR3 size: 14 residues. Germline values: CDR1 GTSNPN, CDR2 SVGIG (reference sequence). CDR3 in amino acids: CAWSVTSGSWEQYF. DNA for the CDR3: TGTGCCTGGAGTGTAACTAGCGGGAGTTGGGAGCAGTACTTC.

The chain recombines TRBV7-9 with TRBJ2-7, with D unresolved. V lost 0 bases and J 3 bases, leaving 9 bases between the germline ends. CDR1 and CDR2 from the germline V gene are SEHNR and FQNEAQ (reference sequence). This CDR3 is 14 amino acids long. CDR3 sequence (DNA): TGTGCCAGCAGCTTAGCGTACTCCCACTACGAGCAGTACTTC. Its translation: CASSLAYSHYEQYF.

The J gene is TRBJ2-3, the V gene TRBV5-8, with TRBD1 identical over 9 bases. Per the germline V gene, CDR1 is SGHTS and CDR2 is YDEGEE. CDR3 length: 17 residues. Trimming cost V 3 bases and J 1 base; bases outside gene matches: 9. The CDR3 protein is CASSSTGTGTGTDTQYF. CDR3 in DNA: TGTGCCAGCAGCTCTACCGGGACAGGGACCGGCACAGATACGCAGTATTTT. The entire variable domain, with the rest obtained from reference TRBV5-8 and TRBJ2-3, is as follows: EAGVTQSPTHLIKTRGQQATLRCSPISGHTSVYWYQQALGLGLQFLLWYDEGEERNRGNFPPRFSGRQFPNYSSELNVNALELEDSALYLCASSSTGTGTGTDTQYFGPGTRLTVL.

As to this clone: Distinct nucleotide sequences in the sample also encode this CDR3. The V gene is TRBV18, the J gene TRBJ2-7; D gene unclear. The germline gives CDR1 KGHSH, CDR2 LQKENI. Between the trimmed V and J ends, which lost 3 bases and 5 bases, there was a span of 8 bases. The CDR3 has 12 residues. The CDR3 is CASSPGRDEQYF. The CDR3 coding sequence is TGTGCCAGCTCACCTGGGCGAGACGAGCAGTACTTC. The full variable domain, with the rest looked up from reference TRBV18 and TRBJ2-7, is NAGVMQNPRHLVRRRGQEARLRCSPMKGHSHVYWYRQLPEEGLKFMVYLQKENIIDESGMPKERFSAEFPKEGPSILRIQQVVRGDSAAYFCASSPGRDEQYFGPGTRLTVT.

This clone was seen only once. The V call is TRBV3-1 (or the pseudogene TRBV3-2), the J call TRBJ1-2, with 10 nucleotides matching TRBD1. This CDR3 region has 14 residues. J gave up 4 bases and V 4 bases, and 3 bases lay outside the gene matches. Germline V CDR1 and CDR2: LGHDT, YNNKEL (reference sequence). The CDR3 bases are TGTGCCAGCAGCCGACAGGGGGCAGGCTATGGCTACACCTTC. Protein product: CASSRQGAGYGYTF.

V usage is TRBV24-1 and J usage is TRBJ2-1; TRBD2 matches at 14 bases. The CDR3 covers 18 residues. Germline V gives CDR1 KGHDR, CDR2 SFDVKD. With V trimmed by 2 bases and J by 10 bases, 12 bases remained unmatched. The CDR3 loop is CATSDYVPGLAGVHEQFF. The CDR3 DNA sequence: TGTGCCACCAGTGATTACGTGCCGGGACTAGCGGGAGTGCACGAGCAGTTCTTC.

This chain uses TRBV6-5 with TRBJ2-3; TRBD2 matches at 9 bases. The trim removed 4 bases at V and 0 bases at J, leaving 5 bases unmatched. CDR3 length: 16 residues. CDR1 MNHEY and CDR2 SVGAGI come from the germline V gene. The CDR3 DNA reads TGTGCCAGCAGTTTCCGACTAGCGGCTAGCACAGATACGCAGTATTTT. It translates to CASSFRLAASTDTQYF.

The J gene is TRBJ2-7, the V gene TRBV28, with TRBD2 matching over 13 bases. Germline loops: CDR1 MDHEN, CDR2 SYDVKM. V trimming: 2 bases; J trimming: 6 bases; junction bases outside the gene matches: 10. CDR3 length equals 17 residues. CDR3 loop: CASSLRLAGGVFREQYF. The CDR3 DNA reads as TGTGCCAGCAGTTTAAGACTAGCGGGAGGCGTTTTTCGCGAGCAGTACTTC.

The gene calls are TRBV2 and TRBJ2-1; 8 nucleotides align to TRBD2. V lost 6 bases and J lost 1; bases outside the gene matches: 17. The CDR3 runs 19 residues. Germline assignment: CDR1 SNHLY and CDR2 FYNNEI. CDR3: CASRSGDWVAGRSYNEQFF. In nucleotides, the CDR3 is TGTGCCAGCAGGTCCGGAGATTGGGTAGCGGGAAGGTCCTACAATGAGCAGTTCTTC.

In nucleotides, the CDR3 is TGTGCCAGCAGCTTTAGCAGCGGGAGCCAAGAGACCCAGTACTTC. Translating gives CASSFSSGSQETQYF. The rearrangement uses TRBV11-2 and TRBJ2-5; 8 bases align to TRBD2. V lost 3 bases and J lost 1; bases outside the gene matches: 4. The CDR3 runs 15 residues. Germline V gives CDR1 SGHAT, CDR2 FQNNGV.

The chain couples TRBV28 to TRBJ2-1; TRBD1 agrees at 11 bases. V was pared by 5 bases and J by 4 bases, with 4 bases of the junction left unmatched. Per germline, CDR1 MDHEN and CDR2 SYDVKM. The CDR3 totals 15 residues. For the CDR3, the DNA is TGTGCCAGCAGTGGCGGGACAGGGGGGTACAATGAGCAGTTCTTC. This gives the protein CASSGGTGGYNEQFF.

The genes are TRBV5-1 and TRBJ1-6; D uncertain. This CDR3 comprises 18 residues. V was shortened by 0 bases and J by 6 bases, with 19 bases between the two germline ends. The germline V gene encodes CDR1 SGHRS and CDR2 YFSETQ. CDR3 region: CASSLEPRVLGTNSPLHF. The CDR3 coding sequence is TGCGCCAGCAGCTTGGAACCCCGGGTTTTAGGTACTAATTCACCCCTCCACTTT.

The chain links TRBV7-3 to TRBJ2-3, with TRBD2 matching over 10 bases. CDR1 and CDR2 (germline): SGHTA, FQGTGA. V lost 0 bases, J lost 0 bases, and 9 bases stayed unmatched. CDR3 length: 19 amino acids. This CDR3 reads CASSLTGGTSVTSTDTQYF. CDR3 coding DNA: TGTGCCAGCAGCTTAACAGGGGGGACTAGCGTGACTAGCACAGATACGCAGTATTTT.

This chain connects TRBV7-2 to TRBJ2-7; 8 nucleotides line up with TRBD1. The germline V gene encodes CDR1 SGHTA and CDR2 FQGNSA. CDR3 size: 17 residues. The trim removed 3 bases at V and 4 bases at J, leaving 14 bases unmatched. As DNA, the CDR3 is TGTGCCAGCAGCTTCCGCCCGACAGGGGCATCTGGGTACGAGCAGTACTTC. This codes for CASSFRPTGASGYEQYF.

The chain employs TRBV19 and TRBJ2-2; D perhaps matches TRBD1 (6 bases). Trimming stripped 3 bases from V and 4 bases from J, with 12 bases between. CDR1 is LNHDA and CDR2 is SQIVND in the germline V gene (reference sequence). The CDR3 covers 15 residues. DNA of the CDR3: TGTGCCAGTAGTATGGGGGCTGAGCTCACCGGGGAGCTGTTTTTT. Protein: CASSMGAELTGELFF.

A single count supports this clone. The gene calls are TRBV7-9 and TRBJ2-2, with TRBD1 identical over 9 bases. Germline loops: CDR1 SEHNR, CDR2 FQNEAQ (reference sequence). J was trimmed by 6 bases and V by 4 bases; bases with no gene match: 3. The CDR3 has 14 residues. The CDR3 DNA is TGTGCCAGCAGCTCACGACAGGGGGCCGGGGAGCTGTTTTTT. Encoded protein: CASSSRQGAGELFF.

This clone was detected once. The chain is built from TRBV5-1 and TRBJ1-3; possibly TRBD1 for D (5 bases). CDR1 and CDR2 from the germline V gene are SGHRS and YFSETQ. This CDR3 is 16 amino acids long. V was pared by 0 bases and J by 0 bases, with 10 bases between. In DNA form, the CDR3 reads TGCGCCAGCAGCTTGGAAGGCGGGACCTCTGGAAACACCATATATTTT. Protein product: CASSLEGGTSGNTIYF. The full variable domain, its missing parts supplied by reference TRBV5-1 and TRBJ1-3, is KAGVTQTPRYLIKTRGQQVTLSCSPISGHRSVSWYQQTPGQGLQFLFEYFSETQRNKGNFPGRFSGRQFSNSRSEMNVSTLELGDSALYLCASSLEGGTSGNTIYFGEGSWLTVV.

The V gene is TRBV14, the J gene TRBJ1-6; D gene uncertain. Germline V gene lookup returns CDR1 SGHDN and CDR2 FVKESK. This CDR3 is built from 15 residues. Trimming removed 0 bases from V and 4 bases from J, with 7 bases in between. The CDR3 here is CASSQEHSYNSPLHF. The CDR3, as DNA: TGTGCCAGCAGCCAAGAGCATAGTTATAATTCACCCCTCCACTTT.